Presented here are 2 T cell receptor beta chains from one specimen sequenced in a study of radiation and T cells in renal cell carcinoma (dated by TCRdb to between 2020 and 2021). Library preparation employed the immunoSEQ multiplex PCR assay. TCRdb stores this immuneACCESS table with in-frame sequences only. Part of the clones is absent; in the studies checked, under half of the shortfall reflects unresolved V genes, and no reason is known for the rest. The sample table holds tens of thousands of clones, of which 85% were seen once. More than 9% of the sample is held by the ten biggest clonotypes. The sample's time point, from its label and the paper: blood 4 weeks post-SBRT, at nephrectomy. The treatment or condition label of this sample denotes: 15 Gy SBRT to primary tumor, nephrectomy 4 weeks later. This sample comprised blood, obtained from a patient whose treatment included radiotherapy and nephrectomy. These receptor sequences come from a man in his forties or fifties with renal cell carcinoma.

The chain employs TRBV30 and TRBJ2-2; 8 nucleotides align to TRBD2. The CDR3 contains 17 residues. The germline V gene has CDR1 GTSNPN and CDR2 SVGIG (reference sequence). J lost 3 bases, V lost 3 bases, and 12 bases had no gene match. The CDR3 loop reads CAWRLRGLALDTGELFF. CDR3 coding DNA: TGTGCCTGGAGGCTCCGAGGACTAGCCTTAGACACCGGGGAGCTGTTTTTT.

This rearrangement joins TRBV14 to TRBJ2-1, with 9 bases aligning to TRBD2. The CDR3 is made up of 14 amino acids. Per germline, CDR1 SGHDN and CDR2 FVKESK. Unmatched junction bases numbered 2, after V lost 4 bases and J lost 4 bases. CDR3 protein: CASSLAGAYNEQFF. The CDR3 region has the DNA TGTGCCAGCAGCCTAGCGGGGGCTTACAATGAGCAGTTCTTC.